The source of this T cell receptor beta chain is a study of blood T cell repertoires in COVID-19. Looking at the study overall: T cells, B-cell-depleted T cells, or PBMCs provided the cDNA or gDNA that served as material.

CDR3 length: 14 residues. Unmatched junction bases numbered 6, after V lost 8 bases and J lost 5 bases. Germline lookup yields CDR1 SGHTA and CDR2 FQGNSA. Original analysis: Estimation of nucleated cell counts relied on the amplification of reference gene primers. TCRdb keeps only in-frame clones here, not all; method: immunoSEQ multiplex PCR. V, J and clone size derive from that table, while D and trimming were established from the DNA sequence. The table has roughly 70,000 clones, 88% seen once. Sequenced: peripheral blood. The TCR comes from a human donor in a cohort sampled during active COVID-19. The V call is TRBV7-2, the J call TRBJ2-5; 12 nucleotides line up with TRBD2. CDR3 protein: CASGLAGSWETQYF. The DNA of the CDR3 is TGTGCCAGCGGACTAGCGGGGAGCTGGGAGACCCAGTACTTC.